Listed below are T cell receptor beta chains from one sample, sequenced in a study of blood T cell repertoires in COVID-19. The method was immunoSEQ multiplex PCR; TCRdb's version includes in-frame clones alone and lacks a portion of them. The table records 300,000 to 350,000 clones, roughly nine tenths of them present only once. The sequenced sample consisted of peripheral blood. These receptor sequences come from a woman aged 55-75 years with COVID-19, enrolled during active disease. CDR3s include the opening cysteine and the closing phenylalanine or tryptophan. A D gene is named only where the DNA matches it firmly. Part of the rows lack a size; the others show once, few, many or a class for expanded clones.

size: NA; J: TRBJ1-2; V: TRBV6-5; D: NA; CDR3: CASSPAGDISYGYTF; DNA: TGTGCCAGCAGTCCGGCGGGGGATATTAGCTATGGCTACACCTTC
size: NA; J: TRBJ1-1; V: TRBV6-4; D: TRBD1; CDR3: CASSANRGTNTEAFF; DNA: TGTGCCAGCAGCGCCAACAGGGGGACGAACACTGAAGCTTTCTTT
size: NA; J: TRBJ1-3; V: TRBV11-2; D: NA; CDR3: CASSSFGGGSGNTIYF; DNA: TGTGCCAGCAGCTCTTTTGGCGGGGGAAGTGGAAACACCATATATTTT
size: NA; J: TRBJ1-1; V: TRBV5-1; D: TRBD1; CDR3: CASSLYRGGGGMNTEAFF; DNA: TGCGCCAGCAGCTTATACAGGGGCGGCGGTGGAATGAACACTGAAGCTTTCTTT
size: NA; J: TRBJ1-2; V: TRBV3-1/TRBV3-2; D: NA; CDR3: CASSQRGGGGYGYTF; DNA: TGTGCCAGCAGCCAAAGGGGGGGAGGCGGCTATGGCTACACCTTC
size: NA; J: TRBJ1-2; V: TRBV6-5; D: NA; CDR3: CASSPPRTSGYTF; DNA: TGTGCCAGCAGTCCACCTAGAACGTCTGGCTACACCTTC
size: NA; J: TRBJ2-3; V: TRBV19; D: TRBD2; CDR3: CASSILRGTRDTQYF; DNA: TGTGCCAGTAGTATTTTGCGGGGGACCAGAGATACGCAGTATTTT
size: NA; J: TRBJ1-2; V: TRBV6-6; D: NA; CDR3: CASSSRGHYGYTF; DNA: TGTGCCAGCAGTTCCAGGGGACACTATGGCTACACCTTC
size: NA; J: TRBJ1-5; V: TRBV10-3; D: TRBD1; CDR3: CAISEGDRGSNQPQHF; DNA: TGTGCCATCAGTGAGGGGGACAGGGGTAGCAATCAGCCCCAGCATTTT
size: NA; J: TRBJ2-5; V: TRBV4-1; D: NA; CDR3: CASSGTSSSETQYF; DNA: TGCGCCAGCAGCGGCACTAGTAGTTCGGAGACCCAGTACTTC
size: NA; J: TRBJ1-4; V: TRBV27; D: TRBD1; CDR3: CASSWGQGQKLFF; DNA: TGTGCCAGCAGTTGGGGACAGGGCCAAAAACTGTTTTTT
size: NA; J: TRBJ1-3; V: TRBV4-2; D: NA; CDR3: CASSQDPPTGVGNTIYF; DNA: TGTGCCAGCAGCCAAGACCCGCCTACGGGGGTTGGAAACACCATATATTTT
size: few; J: TRBJ2-2; V: TRBV5-5; D: NA; CDR3: CASGTVRGTGELFF; DNA: TGTGCCAGCGGAACGGTGAGAGGCACCGGGGAGCTGTTTTTT
size: NA; J: TRBJ1-2; V: TRBV19; D: NA; CDR3: CASKKSVGGPEYGYTF; DNA: TGTGCCAGTAAGAAAAGTGTGGGGGGGCCGGAGTATGGCTACACCTTC
size: NA; J: TRBJ2-1; V: TRBV3-1/TRBV3-2; D: TRBD2; CDR3: CASSQTSGGAFF; DNA: TGTGCCAGCAGCCAAACTAGCGGGGGGGCCTTCTTC
size: NA; J: TRBJ1-1; V: TRBV6-1; D: NA; CDR3: CASSGIQGRGRDTEAFF; DNA: TGTGCCAGCAGTGGGATCCAGGGGAGGGGCCGGGACACTGAAGCTTTCTTT
size: NA; J: TRBJ1-4; V: TRBV6-6; D: TRBD1; CDR3: CASSYGQGQEKLFF; DNA: TGTGCCAGCAGTTACGGACAGGGACAAGAAAAACTGTTTTTT
size: NA; J: TRBJ1-3; V: TRBV6-5; D: NA; CDR3: CASSIQEGRGNTIYF; DNA: TGTGCCAGCAGTATCCAGGAGGGAAGGGGAAACACCATATATTTT
size: NA; J: TRBJ1-3; V: TRBV10-1; D: TRBD1; CDR3: CASSGGDRVGKGNTIYF; DNA: TGCGCCAGCAGTGGGGGAGACAGGGTGGGTAAAGGAAACACCATATATTTT
size: NA; J: TRBJ1-1; V: TRBV7-9; D: NA; CDR3: CASSFGGSTEAFF; DNA: TGTGCCAGCAGCTTTGGGGGCAGCACTGAAGCTTTCTTT
size: NA; J: TRBJ2-7; V: TRBV30; D: TRBD1; CDR3: CACQDRGPHEQYF; DNA: TGTGCCTGCCAAGACAGGGGCCCCCACGAGCAGTACTTC
size: NA; J: TRBJ2-7; V: TRBV23-1; D: TRBD2; CDR3: CASSQSQRGGSEQYF; DNA: TGCGCCAGCAGTCAATCGCAGCGGGGAGGCAGCGAGCAGTACTTC
size: NA; J: TRBJ1-3; V: TRBV3-1/TRBV3-2; D: TRBD1; CDR3: CASSPYRGLTNTIYF; DNA: TGTGCCAGCAGCCCATACAGGGGGTTAACAAACACCATATATTTT
size: NA; J: TRBJ1-4; V: TRBV6-5; D: NA; CDR3: CASSYGGEEKLFF; DNA: TGTGCCAGCAGTTACGGAGGGGAAGAAAAACTGTTTTTT
size: once; J: TRBJ2-5; V: TRBV2; D: TRBD2; CDR3: CASSDQFSGGWETQYF; DNA: TGTGCCAGCTCGGATCAGTTTAGCGGGGGCTGGGAGACCCAGTACTTC
size: NA; J: TRBJ2-1; V: TRBV6-6; D: TRBD2; CDR3: CASSTSGGVFEQFF; DNA: TGTGCCAGCAGCACTAGCGGGGGGGTTTTCGAGCAGTTCTTC
size: NA; J: TRBJ1-1; V: TRBV19; D: NA; CDR3: CASSMGRGGNTEAFF; DNA: TGTGCCAGTAGTATGGGACGGGGGGGGAACACTGAAGCTTTCTTT
size: NA; J: TRBJ1-1; V: TRBV29-1; D: NA; CDR3: CSGEYTEAFF; DNA: TGCAGCGGCGAGTACACTGAAGCTTTCTTT
size: NA; J: TRBJ1-2; V: TRBV2; D: TRBD1; CDR3: CASSNGQGAIGYTF; DNA: TGTGCCAGCAGTAATGGACAGGGGGCAATTGGCTACACCTTC
size: NA; J: TRBJ1-1; V: TRBV5-1; D: NA; CDR3: CASSWTGMTEAFF; DNA: TGCGCCAGCAGCTGGACGGGGATGACTGAAGCTTTCTTT
size: NA; J: TRBJ2-5; V: TRBV21-1; D: NA; CDR3: CASSKGPFERGKETQYF; DNA: TGTGCCAGCAGCAAAGGACCTTTTGAGCGGGGGAAAGAGACCCAGTACTTC
size: NA; J: TRBJ2-4; V: TRBV7-9; D: TRBD2; CDR3: CASALSSGGINIQYF; DNA: TGTGCCAGCGCCCTATCGAGCGGGGGTATAAACATTCAGTACTTC
size: NA; J: TRBJ2-7; V: TRBV3-1/TRBV3-2; D: NA; CDR3: CASSQARRTVDEQYF; DNA: TGTGCCAGCAGCCAAGCGCGGAGGACAGTCGACGAGCAGTACTTC
size: NA; J: TRBJ1-1; V: TRBV11-3; D: NA; CDR3: CASSLQENTEAFF; DNA: TGTGCCAGCAGCTTACAGGAGAACACTGAAGCTTTCTTT
size: few; J: TRBJ2-7; V: TRBV7-2; D: NA; CDR3: CASSPQGRAQGEQYF; DNA: TGTGCCAGCAGCCCTCAGGGCCGAGCTCAGGGCGAGCAGTACTTC
size: NA; J: TRBJ1-1; V: TRBV7-9; D: NA; CDR3: CASSGQPGSEAFF; DNA: TGTGCCAGCAGCGGACAGCCTGGCTCTGAAGCTTTCTTT